The 14 T cell receptor beta chains reported below all come from one sample, sequenced in a study of cytomegalovirus exposure and HLA in healthy donors. The primer mix had 60 Vbeta and 13 Jbeta primers. Produced via immunoSEQ multiplex PCR; TCRdb's table is partial and in-frame only. The sample yields some 210,000 clones, 70% to 80% seen once. The sequenced material came from PBMCs. The source of these receptors is a male donor in good health and CMV-seronegative.

The V and J genes are TRBV5-4 and TRBJ2-7; 10 bases line up with TRBD2. Germline V gene lookup returns CDR1 SGHNT and CDR2 YYREEE (reference sequence). The CDR3 is 15 residues long. With V trimmed by 0 bases and J by 4 bases, 4 bases remained unmatched. The CDR3 loop is CASSLEPSGSYEQYF. In DNA form, the CDR3 reads TGTGCCAGCAGCTTGGAACCTAGCGGGAGTTACGAGCAGTACTTC.

The rearrangement joins TRBV5-1 to TRBJ1-1, with D possibly TRBD1 on 5 matching bases. Trimming took 0 bases from V and 4 from J, leaving 16 bases between them. CDR3 length: 16 amino acids. Looked up from germline, CDR1 is SGHRS and CDR2 is YFSETQ. CDR3 nucleotide sequence: TGCGCCAGCAGCTTGGAATTTGGGGGAGGGTTCACTGAAGCTTTCTTT. This sequence encodes CASSLEFGGGFTEAFF.

This chain uses TRBV9 with TRBJ1-1; D gene ambiguous. The CDR3 loop spans 13 amino acids. V was clipped by 0 bases and J by 3 bases, with 6 bases between them. Germline-derived CDR1 and CDR2 are SGDLS and YYNGEE. This CDR3 is CASSVVSDTEAFF. As DNA, the CDR3 is TGTGCCAGCAGCGTAGTATCGGACACTGAAGCTTTCTTT.

The chain couples TRBV27 to TRBJ2-5, with 8 bases identical to TRBD2. Unmatched junction bases numbered 6, after V lost 3 bases and J lost 0 bases. The CDR3 runs to 16 residues. The germline V gene encodes CDR1 MNHEY and CDR2 SMNVEV (reference sequence). The CDR3 DNA reads as TGTGCCAGCAGTTTGGCGGGAGGAGCGTACCAAGAGACCCAGTACTTC. Amino acids: CASSLAGGAYQETQYF.

In this sample, this clone turned up a few times. CDR3 nucleotides: TGTGCCAGTACCAGGGTAACGGCGAGCAATCAGCCCCAGCATTTT. Translated, it gives CASTRVTASNQPQHF. The chain links TRBV2 to TRBJ1-5, with D possibly TRBD1 on 5 matching bases. The V gene's germline CDR1 is SNHLY and CDR2 FYNNEI. The CDR3 length is 15 residues. Trimming cost V 9 bases and J 1 base, with 16 bases left between them.

The J gene is TRBJ2-3, the V gene TRBV19, with D tentatively TRBD2 (5 bases). V lost 5 bases, J lost 3 bases, and 18 bases lay in between. The CDR3 contains 16 residues. The germline V gene encodes CDR1 LNHDA and CDR2 SQIVND (reference sequence). The CDR3 is CASSGEGQLFTDTQYF. CDR3 coding DNA: TGTGCCAGTAGTGGTGAGGGTCAGCTTTTTACAGATACGCAGTATTTT.

The rearrangement links TRBV5-1 to TRBJ1-4; 7 bases match TRBD1. Germline V gives CDR1 SGHRS, CDR2 YFSETQ. CDR3 size: 17 residues. Trimming took 3 bases from V and 4 from J; bases not matched to a gene: 12. CDR3 bases: TGCGCCAGCAGCTCGGGACTCCGGACAGGCGTTAATGAAAAACTGTTTTTT. It encodes CASSSGLRTGVNEKLFF.

The chain is built from TRBV5-6 and TRBJ2-7; D is ambiguous. CDR1 SGHDT and CDR2 YYEEEE come from the germline V gene. CDR3 size: 14 residues. V dropped 5 bases and J dropped 3 bases, with 15 bases sitting between them. The CDR3, as DNA: TGTGCCAGCAGTCACGACACCGTTCACTACGAGCAGTACTTC. Its translation is CASSHDTVHYEQYF.

The chain recombines TRBV9 with TRBJ2-1, with 11 bases aligning to TRBD2. CDR1 is SGDLS and CDR2 is YYNGEE in the germline V gene. V was pared by 0 bases and J by 7 bases, with 3 bases of the junction left unmatched. The CDR3 has 15 residues. The chain's CDR3 is CASSVVSSGRNEQFF. The CDR3 region has the DNA TGTGCCAGCAGCGTAGTGTCTAGCGGGAGGAATGAGCAGTTCTTC.

This chain connects TRBV7-9 to TRBJ1-2; 7 positions agree with TRBD1. The CDR3 covers 15 residues. Germline values: CDR1 SEHNR, CDR2 FQNEAQ (reference sequence). Unmatched junction bases numbered 8, after V lost 5 bases and J lost 2 bases. The CDR3: CASSERQGANYGYTF. DNA of the CDR3: TGTGCCAGCAGCGAAAGACAGGGCGCAAACTATGGCTACACCTTC.

For the CDR3, the DNA is TGTGCCAGCAGCCAGGGACAGGGTTACACTGAAGCTTTCTTT. Translated: CASSQGQGYTEAFF. The chain couples TRBV9 to TRBJ1-1, with 9 nucleotides matching TRBD1. This CDR3 has 14 amino acids. Trimming removed 4 bases from V and 3 bases from J; junction bases left unmatched: 4. Germline V gives CDR1 SGDLS, CDR2 YYNGEE.

The rearrangement joins TRBV29-1 to TRBJ2-5; perhaps TRBD2 as D (5 bases). The CDR3 sequence is 14 residues long. Trimming removed 0 bases at V and 5 bases at J, with 13 bases between. Per germline, CDR1 SQVTM and CDR2 ANQGSEA. Written as DNA, the CDR3 is TGCAGCGTTGAAGATTTCGCTAGCAGGGAGACCCAGTACTTC. Translating gives CSVEDFASRETQYF.

The J gene is TRBJ2-4, the V gene TRBV2; maybe TRBD2 (6 bases). Deletions cut 4 bases from V and 1 base from J, with 14 bases between. CDR1 is SNHLY, CDR2 FYNNEI, per germline. This CDR3 is 16 amino acids long. In nucleotides, the CDR3 is TGTGCCAGCAGTGTAAGGAGGGTTGGGGCCAAAAACATTCAGTACTTC. This sequence encodes CASSVRRVGAKNIQYF.

J is TRBJ2-7 and V is TRBV6-5; TRBD1 agrees at 9 bases. Germline CDR1 is MNHEY and CDR2 is SVGAGI. The CDR3 length is 14 residues. Losses at the gene ends were 6 bases for V and 6 bases for J; bases not matched to a gene: 9. CDR3 in DNA: TGTGCCAGCAGCACGAGAACAGGGGGCGGCGAGCAGTACTTC. It yields the protein CASSTRTGGGEQYF.